A selection of T cell receptor beta chains follows, all from one sample in a study of blood T cells in healthy people across ages. TCRdb independently ran MiXCR on the 5' RACE reads; one entry per CDR3 protein. The data hold fewer than 2,000,000 distinct CDR3 sequences, with more than 35% observed a single time. What was sequenced was blood. The receptor set was obtained from a human donor in good health. Both conserved end residues are part of each CDR3. Each record gives: J gene, clone size, V gene, D gene, CDR3 DNA, CDR3 protein. D genes are given only for firm matches. Not every row has a clone size; where given, it reads once, few, many or a size class.

>TRBJ2-7|few|TRBV19|TRBD1
TGTGCCAGTAGTAGTCAGGGGGATGGTGCCTACGAGCAGTACTTC
CASSSQGDGAYEQYF
>TRBJ2-4|few|TRBV2|NA
TGTGCCAGCAGCGAGCGAGCCAAAAACATTCAGTACTTC
CASSERAKNIQYF
>TRBJ2-1|NA|TRBV3-1|NA
TGTGCCAGCAGCCCGGCATGGATGTGGGGTGAGCAGTTCTTC
CASSPAWMWGEQFF
>TRBJ2-3|NA|TRBV10-3|TRBD1
TGTGCCATCAGGACGGACAGGGTAACAGATACGCAGTATTTT
CAIRTDRVTDTQYF
>TRBJ2-7|NA|TRBV28|TRBD1
TGTGCCAGCAGTTTTAGGGACAGGGTTCTCGAGCAGTACTTC
CASSFRDRVLEQYF
>TRBJ2-1|NA|TRBV6-2/TRBV6-3|NA
TGTGCCAGCAGTTACTTAGGGACTGCACTCAATGAGCAGTTCTTC
CASSYLGTALNEQFF
>TRBJ1-2|NA|TRBV20-1|NA
TGCAGTGCCCCGGACAGTCCCAACTATGGCTACACCTTC
CSAPDSPNYGYTF
>TRBJ2-7|few|TRBV29-1|NA
TGCAGCGTTACGACAGGGAGGACCTACGAGCAGTACTTC
CSVTTGRTYEQYF
>TRBJ2-5|NA|TRBV6-1|NA
TGTGCCAGCAGACGTATGGCAACGTGGGAGACCCAGTACTTC
CASRRMATWETQYF
>TRBJ2-1|NA|TRBV5-5|NA
TGTGCCAGCAGCTTGGTGTGGAGAAACAATGAGCAGTTCTTC
CASSLVWRNNEQFF
>TRBJ2-2|NA|TRBV4-3|NA
TGCGCCAGCAGCCCCACAAAGGCGGCAGTTAGGCTGTTTTTT
CASSPTKAAVRLFF
>TRBJ1-2|few|TRBV5-5|NA
TGTGCCAGCAGCTTAGATTTGGTCGAGAGGGGCTACACCTTC
CASSLDLVERGYTF
>TRBJ2-7|NA|TRBV6-1|TRBD2
TGTGCCAGCAGTACGGGAGGGGGTCGTGACGAGCAGTACTTC
CASSTGGGRDEQYF
>TRBJ1-2|NA|TRBV27|NA
TGTGCCAGCAGTTCGCAACCGGGCTATGGCTACACCTTC
CASSSQPGYGYTF
>TRBJ1-1|NA|TRBV15|NA
TGTGCCACCAGCAGAGATAAGGTGAACACTGAAGCTTTCTTT
CATSRDKVNTEAFF
>TRBJ2-1|once|TRBV7-2|TRBD2
TGTGCCAGCAGCTTAAGGGGGACGGGGGGGAGCTCCTACAATGAGCAGTTCTTC
CASSLRGTGGSSYNEQFF
>TRBJ1-2|few|TRBV7-9|TRBD1
TGTGCCAGCAGCTTAGGGGACAGCGTGTACAGCTACACCTTC
CASSLGDSVYSYTF